This TCR beta chain was identified during a study of T cell responses to AZD1222 COVID-19 vaccine. CDR3 length: 15 amino acids. Looked up from germline, CDR1 is SGHVS and CDR2 is FQNEAQ. Trimming stripped 5 bases from V and 0 bases from J, with 11 bases between. Study outcomes and limitations: There were mostly white British donors and more females than males, and clonal diversity was possibly underestimated. Dominant CD4 TCR responses targeted spike regions 160-218 and 743-854.

Note on this clone: Its antigen remains unknown.

The repertoire was sequenced with immunoSEQ multiplex PCR; TCRdb's copy has only in-frame clones and lacks some. The sample consists of around 45,000 clones, 90% of them appearing once. The specimen comprised peripheral blood, sampled 28 days after the second AZD1222 dose. The rearrangement joins TRBV7-8 to TRBJ1-5; D not resolved. The clonotype comes from an adult who received the AZD1222 COVID-19 vaccine. The CDR3 nucleotides read TGTGCCAGCAGCCGAGACACCTATAGCAATCAGCCCCAGCATTTT. This sequence encodes CASSRDTYSNQPQHF.